This TCR beta chain was sequenced in a study of vaccination and CD4 T cells after COVID-19. With the Oncomine TCR Beta short-read assay, DNA from cultured CD4+ T cells was sequenced. TCRdb reanalysed the PCR reads using MiXCR and keeps one entry per CDR3 protein. Of some 13,000 distinct CDR3 sequences in the sample, 35% were seen once. Comments on this clonotype: As yet, its antigen is unknown.

This CDR3 is 13 amino acids long. CDR1 and CDR2 (germline): SGHTS, YDEGEE. The V gene lost 0 bases and the J gene lost 5 bases, with 7 bases spanning the gap. The treatment is: approximately 10-day PBMC culture with coronavirus spike peptide pools or control peptides (ViraFEST assay). The sequence was collected from a human donor who had recovered from COVID-19. Sequenced material: CD4+ T cells from blood, cultured in vitro. The chain combines TRBV5-8 with TRBJ2-3, with D uncertain. In DNA form, the CDR3 reads TGTGCCAGCAGCTTGGCCCTGGGAGATACGCAGTATTTT. Translation gives CASSLALGDTQYF. Based on the CDR3 plus reference TRBV5-8 and TRBJ2-3, the full variable domain is EAGVTQSPTHLIKTRGQQATLRCSPISGHTSVYWYQQALGLGLQFLLWYDEGEERNRGNFPPRFSGRQFPNYSSELNVNALELEDSALYLCASSLALGDTQYFGPGTRLTVL.